The present TCR beta chain was sequenced within a study of shared clonotypes between healthy human individuals. The wider study: CD8 memory received one plate per donor, CD8 naive two, CD4 memory three and CD4 naive three.

Comment on this clone: Its antigen is unidentified.

Clones were sequenced by immunoSEQ multiplex PCR, and TCRdb holds only the in-frame ones, with some missing. The sample shows around 700,000 clones, roughly 94% of them seen only once. CD45RO negativity and positive selection for CCR7 defined naive CD8 cells, a population that excluded terminally differentiated effector memory CD45RA+ cells. Regarding the study as a whole: Generation probability values for non-shared clonotypes were lower than those for clonotypes shared by all four donors.

This TCR came from a young man in good health. Sequences were obtained from naive CD8+ T cells sorted from blood.

The CDR3 bases are TGTGCCAGCAGCTCTTTCGGCAGGGACTATGGCTACACCTTC. It yields the protein CASSSFGRDYGYTF. The chain combines TRBV7-2 with TRBJ1-2; tentative D call: TRBD1 (5 bases). Looked up from germline, CDR1 is SGHTA and CDR2 is FQGNSA. This CDR3 region has 14 residues. Trimming pared 4 bases from V and 3 bases from J, leaving 12 bases between.